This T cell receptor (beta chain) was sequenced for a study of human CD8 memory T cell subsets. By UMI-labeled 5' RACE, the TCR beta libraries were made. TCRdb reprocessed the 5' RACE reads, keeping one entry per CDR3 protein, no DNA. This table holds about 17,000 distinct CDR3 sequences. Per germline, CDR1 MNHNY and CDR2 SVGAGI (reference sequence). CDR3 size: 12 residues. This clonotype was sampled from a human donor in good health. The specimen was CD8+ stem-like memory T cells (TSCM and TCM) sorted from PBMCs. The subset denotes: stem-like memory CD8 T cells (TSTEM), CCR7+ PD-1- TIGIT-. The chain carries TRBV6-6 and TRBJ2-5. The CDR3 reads CASSKGGETQYF.